One and the same sample provided the 2 T cell receptor beta chains below, sequenced in a study of T cells after yellow fever vaccination. MiXCR, run by TCRdb on the 5' RACE reads, gives a single entry per CDR3 protein. The sample has some 240,000 distinct CDR3 sequences, 3.2% seen once; the top ten hold about 3%. This sample comprised CD4+ T cells sorted from PBMCs, obtained 10 days after the yellow fever booster vaccination. Receptors were obtained from a man younger than 30 who received the YFV17D yellow fever vaccine.

This clonotype has just a few counts. The rearrangement uses TRBV19 and TRBJ2-5, with 15 bases matching TRBD2. J gave up 4 bases and V 5 bases, and 11 bases lay outside the gene matches. CDR1 and CDR2 from the germline V gene are LNHDA and SQIVND (reference sequence). CDR3 length: 18 amino acids. The CDR3 spells CASSLRGLAGGESETQYF. Here the CDR3 DNA reads TGTGCCAGTAGTCTACGGGGACTAGCGGGGGGCGAATCAGAGACCCAGTACTTC.

This clonotype was picked up a small number of times. In nucleotides, the CDR3 is TGCGCCAGCAGTGAGTCTGGGCGGAGACCGTGGGGGGAGCAGTACTTC. This encodes CASSESGRRPWGEQYF. This chain joins TRBV10-2 and TRBJ2-7; D possibly matches TRBD1 or TRBD2 (5 bases each). The germline V gene encodes CDR1 WSHSY and CDR2 SAAADI. CDR3 length: 16 amino acids. With 0 bases removed from V and 7 bases from J, the gap between germline ends came to 19 bases.